The source of this T cell receptor (beta chain) is a study of T cell changes during pregnancy in multiple sclerosis. Data came from immunoSEQ multiplex PCR; TCRdb stores just in-frame clones and leaves some out. The repertoire holds about 93,000 clones, over 80% seen once, with approximately 1.9% in the top ten. This CDR3 is built from 13 residues. V was cut by 6 bases and J by 8 bases, with 19 bases left in between. Germline V lookup: CDR1 SQVTM, CDR2 ANQGSEA. The receptor was isolated from a female donor with multiple sclerosis, enrolled in a pregnancy study. The sample here was peripheral blood, taken after pregnancy. The rearrangement links TRBV29-1 to TRBJ1-2; a possible D gene is TRBD1 (6 bases). This chain's CDR3 is CSVDYGTLYGYTF. The CDR3 DNA follows: TGCAGCGTAGATTACGGGACACTTTACGGCTACACCTTC.